This T cell receptor (beta chain) was observed in a study of identical twins. One entry per CDR3 protein, called by TCRdb with MiXCR from the 5' RACE reads. The sample carries approximately 1.8 million distinct CDR3 sequences, roughly 35% recorded once. Germline assignment: CDR1 SGHRS and CDR2 YFSETQ. The CDR3 length is 14 residues. V was clipped by 4 bases and J by 2 bases; unmatched bases: 5. The receptor comes from a newborn girl in good health. The chain couples TRBV5-1 to TRBJ2-7; 8 nucleotides agree with TRBD1. The sequenced material came from cord blood. CDR3 residues: CASSGRTGTYEQYF. The CDR3 DNA follows: TGCGCCAGCAGCGGGAGGACAGGGACCTACGAGCAGTACTTC.